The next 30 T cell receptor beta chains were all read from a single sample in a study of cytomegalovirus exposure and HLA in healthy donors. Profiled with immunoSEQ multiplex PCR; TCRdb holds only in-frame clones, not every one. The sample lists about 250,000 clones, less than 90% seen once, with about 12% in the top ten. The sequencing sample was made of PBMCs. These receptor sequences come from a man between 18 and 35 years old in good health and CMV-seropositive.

The CDR3 DNA is TGTGCCAGCAGTTACCGGGTGGGGGGCGACGAGCAGTACTTC. It encodes CASSYRVGGDEQYF. The V and J genes are TRBV6-5 and TRBJ2-7; possibly TRBD1 or TRBD2 for D (6 bases each). The length of the CDR3 is 14 residues. Trimming pared 2 bases from V and 5 bases from J, leaving 13 bases between. CDR1 and CDR2 (germline): MNHEY, SVGAGI.

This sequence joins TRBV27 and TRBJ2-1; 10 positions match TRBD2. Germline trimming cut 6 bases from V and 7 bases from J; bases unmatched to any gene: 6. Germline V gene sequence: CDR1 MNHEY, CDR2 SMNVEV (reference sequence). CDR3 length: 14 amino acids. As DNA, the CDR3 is TGTGCCAGCAGACCGGGACTAGCGTTAAATGAGCAGTTCTTC. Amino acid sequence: CASRPGLALNEQFF.

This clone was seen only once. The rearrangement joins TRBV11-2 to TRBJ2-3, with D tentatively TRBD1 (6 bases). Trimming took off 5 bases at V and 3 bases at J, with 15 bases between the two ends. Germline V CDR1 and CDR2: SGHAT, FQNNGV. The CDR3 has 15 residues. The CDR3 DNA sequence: TGTGCCAGCAGCCACAGGGACATACCGACAGATACGCAGTATTTT. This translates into CASSHRDIPTDTQYF.

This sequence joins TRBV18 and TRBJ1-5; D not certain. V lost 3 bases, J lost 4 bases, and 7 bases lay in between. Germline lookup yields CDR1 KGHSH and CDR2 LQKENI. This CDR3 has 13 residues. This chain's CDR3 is CASSPELNQPQHF. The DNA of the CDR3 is TGTGCCAGCTCACCGGAGTTAAATCAGCCCCAGCATTTT.

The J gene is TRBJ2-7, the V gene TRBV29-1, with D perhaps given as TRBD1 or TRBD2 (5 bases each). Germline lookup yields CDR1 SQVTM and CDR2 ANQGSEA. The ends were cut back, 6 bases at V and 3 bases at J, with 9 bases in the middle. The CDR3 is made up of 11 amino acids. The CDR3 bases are TGCAGCGTCCGGGACGGCTACGAGCAGTACTTC. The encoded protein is CSVRDGYEQYF.

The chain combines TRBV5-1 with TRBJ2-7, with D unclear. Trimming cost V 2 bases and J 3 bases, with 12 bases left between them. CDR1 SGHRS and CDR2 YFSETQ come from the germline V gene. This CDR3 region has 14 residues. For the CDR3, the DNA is TGCGCCAGCAGCTTCGAGGCTACCTTCTACGAGCAGTACTTC. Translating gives CASSFEATFYEQYF.

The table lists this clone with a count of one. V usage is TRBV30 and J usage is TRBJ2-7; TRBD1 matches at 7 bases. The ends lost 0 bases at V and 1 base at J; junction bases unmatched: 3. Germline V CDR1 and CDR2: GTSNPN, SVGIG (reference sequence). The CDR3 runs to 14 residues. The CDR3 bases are TGTGCCTGGAGTGTAAAGGGACAGTCCTACGAGCAGTACTTC. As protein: CAWSVKGQSYEQYF.

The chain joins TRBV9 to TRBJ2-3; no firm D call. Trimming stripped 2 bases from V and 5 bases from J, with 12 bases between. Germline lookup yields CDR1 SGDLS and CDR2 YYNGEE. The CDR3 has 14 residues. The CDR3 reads CASSVGHAGDTQYF. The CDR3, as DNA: TGTGCCAGCAGCGTCGGCCACGCTGGAGATACGCAGTATTTT.

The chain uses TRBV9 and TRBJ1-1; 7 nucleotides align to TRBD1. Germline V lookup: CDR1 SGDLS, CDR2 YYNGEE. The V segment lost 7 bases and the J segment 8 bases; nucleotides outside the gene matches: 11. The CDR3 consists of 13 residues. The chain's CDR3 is CASGGGRGSEAFF. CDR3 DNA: TGTGCCAGCGGAGGAGGCAGGGGGTCGGAAGCTTTCTTT. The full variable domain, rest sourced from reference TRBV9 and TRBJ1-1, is DSGVTQTPKHLITATGQRVTLRCSPRSGDLSVYWYQQSLDQGLQFLIQYYNGEERAKGNILERFSAQQFPDLHSELNLSSLELGDSALYFCASGGGRGSEAFFGQGTRLTVV.

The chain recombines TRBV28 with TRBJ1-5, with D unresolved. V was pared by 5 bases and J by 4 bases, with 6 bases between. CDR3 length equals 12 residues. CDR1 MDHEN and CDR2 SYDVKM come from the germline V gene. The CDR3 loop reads CASSDRNQPQHF. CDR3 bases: TGTGCCAGCAGTGACCGGAATCAGCCCCAGCATTTT.

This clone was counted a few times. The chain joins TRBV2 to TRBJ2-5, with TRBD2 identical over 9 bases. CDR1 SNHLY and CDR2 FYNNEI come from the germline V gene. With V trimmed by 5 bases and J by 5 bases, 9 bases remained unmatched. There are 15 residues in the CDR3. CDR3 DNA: TGTGCCAGCAGTCGGGATAGCGGGAGCTGGGAGACCCAGTACTTC. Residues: CASSRDSGSWETQYF.

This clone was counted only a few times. The CDR3 spells CASSYSDRGSYGYTF. CDR3 nucleotides: TGTGCCAGCAGTTACTCAGACAGGGGGTCCTATGGCTACACCTTC. The rearrangement uses TRBV6-5 and TRBJ1-2; 9 bases are a match to TRBD1. Losses at the gene ends were 0 bases for V and 4 bases for J; bases not matched to a gene: 3. Germline CDR1 reads MNHEY; CDR2 reads SVGAGI. CDR3 length: 15 residues.

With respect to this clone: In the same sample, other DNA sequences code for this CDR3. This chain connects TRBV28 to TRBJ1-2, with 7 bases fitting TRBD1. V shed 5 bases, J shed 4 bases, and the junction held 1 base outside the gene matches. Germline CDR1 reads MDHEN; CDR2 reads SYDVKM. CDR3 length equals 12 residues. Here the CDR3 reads CASSRDSYGYTF. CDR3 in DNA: TGTGCCAGCAGTCGGGACAGCTATGGCTACACCTTC.

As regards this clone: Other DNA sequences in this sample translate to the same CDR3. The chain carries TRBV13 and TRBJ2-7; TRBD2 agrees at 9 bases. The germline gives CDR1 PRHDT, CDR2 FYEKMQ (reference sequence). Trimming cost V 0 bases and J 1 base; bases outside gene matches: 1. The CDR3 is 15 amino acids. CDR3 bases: TGTGCCAGCAGCTTAGGTCTAGCGGGATCCTACGAGCAGTACTTC. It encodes CASSLGLAGSYEQYF.

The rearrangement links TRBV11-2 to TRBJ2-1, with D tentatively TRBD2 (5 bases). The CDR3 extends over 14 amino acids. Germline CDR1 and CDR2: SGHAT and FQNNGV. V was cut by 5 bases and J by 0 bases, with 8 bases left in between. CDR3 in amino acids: CASSGGPSYNEQFF. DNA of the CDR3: TGTGCCAGCAGCGGCGGGCCCTCCTACAATGAGCAGTTCTTC.

CDR3 DNA sequence: TGCGCCAGCAGCTTGAACAGGGGGGATTTAGGAGATACGCAGTATTTT. Its protein is CASSLNRGDLGDTQYF. V is TRBV5-1 and J is TRBJ2-3, with 8 positions matching TRBD1. The CDR3 runs 16 residues. Germline-derived CDR1 and CDR2 are SGHRS and YFSETQ. Germline trimming cut 1 base from V and 5 bases from J; bases unmatched to any gene: 9.

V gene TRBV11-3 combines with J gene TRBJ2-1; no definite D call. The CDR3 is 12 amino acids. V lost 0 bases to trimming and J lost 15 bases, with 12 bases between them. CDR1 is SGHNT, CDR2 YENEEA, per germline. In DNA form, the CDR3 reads TGTGCCAGCAGCTTAGATAACAGCCTTTTGTTCTTC. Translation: CASSLDNSLLFF.

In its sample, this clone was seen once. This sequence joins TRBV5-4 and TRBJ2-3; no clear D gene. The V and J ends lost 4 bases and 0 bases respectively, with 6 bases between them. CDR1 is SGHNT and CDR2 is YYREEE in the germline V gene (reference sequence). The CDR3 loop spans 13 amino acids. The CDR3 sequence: CASSQDSTDTQYF. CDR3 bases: TGTGCCAGCAGCCAAGACAGCACAGATACGCAGTATTTT.

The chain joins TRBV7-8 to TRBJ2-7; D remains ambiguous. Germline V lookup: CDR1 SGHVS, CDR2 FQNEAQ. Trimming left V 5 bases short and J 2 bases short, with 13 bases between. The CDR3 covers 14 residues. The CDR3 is CASSPGAVPYEQYF. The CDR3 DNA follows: TGTGCCAGCAGCCCAGGCGCTGTGCCCTACGAGCAGTACTTC.

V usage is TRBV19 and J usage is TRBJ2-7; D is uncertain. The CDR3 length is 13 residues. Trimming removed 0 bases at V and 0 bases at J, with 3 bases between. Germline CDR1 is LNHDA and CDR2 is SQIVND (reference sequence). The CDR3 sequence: CASSIDSSYEQYF. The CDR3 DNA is TGTGCCAGTAGTATAGACAGCTCCTACGAGCAGTACTTC.

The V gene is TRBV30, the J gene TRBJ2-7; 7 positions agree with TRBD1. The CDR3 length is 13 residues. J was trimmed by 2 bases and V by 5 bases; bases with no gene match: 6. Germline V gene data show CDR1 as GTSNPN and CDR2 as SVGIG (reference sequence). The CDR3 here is CAWSTGTPYEQYF. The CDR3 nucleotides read TGTGCCTGGTCGACAGGGACCCCCTACGAGCAGTACTTC.

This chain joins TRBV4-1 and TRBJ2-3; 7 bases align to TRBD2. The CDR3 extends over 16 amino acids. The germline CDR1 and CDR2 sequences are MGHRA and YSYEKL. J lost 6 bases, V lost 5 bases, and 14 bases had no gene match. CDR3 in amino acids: CASSYERAGAGDTQYF. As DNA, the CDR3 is TGCGCCAGCAGCTACGAGCGTGCGGGAGCGGGTGATACGCAGTATTTT.

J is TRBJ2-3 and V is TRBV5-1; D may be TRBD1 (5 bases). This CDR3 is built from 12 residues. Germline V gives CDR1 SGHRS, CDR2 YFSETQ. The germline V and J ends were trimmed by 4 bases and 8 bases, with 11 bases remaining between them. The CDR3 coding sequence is TGCGCCAGCAGCCCGGACACGACTACGCAGTATTTT. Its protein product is CASSPDTTTQYF.

The CDR3 DNA is TGTGCCAGCAGTCCCCTTGGCGGTTACACTGAAGCTTTCTTT. Its protein product is CASSPLGGYTEAFF. The chain combines TRBV28 with TRBJ1-1; the D is unclear. V was cut by 5 bases and J by 3 bases, with 13 bases left in between. CDR3 length: 14 residues. Germline CDR1 and CDR2: MDHEN and SYDVKM.

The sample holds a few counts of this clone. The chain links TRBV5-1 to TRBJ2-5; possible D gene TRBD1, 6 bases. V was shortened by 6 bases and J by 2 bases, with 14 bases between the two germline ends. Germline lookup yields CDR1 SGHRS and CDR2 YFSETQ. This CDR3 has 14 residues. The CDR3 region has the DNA TGCGCCAGCAAAGGGGGAACAGCACAAGAGACCCAGTACTTC. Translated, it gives CASKGGTAQETQYF.

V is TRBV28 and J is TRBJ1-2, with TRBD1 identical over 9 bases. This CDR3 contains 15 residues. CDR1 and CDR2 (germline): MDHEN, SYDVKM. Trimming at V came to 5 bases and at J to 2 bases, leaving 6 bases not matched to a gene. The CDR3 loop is CASSTGTGLNYGYTF. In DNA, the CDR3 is TGTGCCAGCAGTACCGGGACAGGGTTAAACTATGGCTACACCTTC.

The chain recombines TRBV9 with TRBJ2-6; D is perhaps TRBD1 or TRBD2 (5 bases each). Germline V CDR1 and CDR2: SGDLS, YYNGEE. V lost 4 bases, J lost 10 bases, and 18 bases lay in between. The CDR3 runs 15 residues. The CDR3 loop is CASSPQSGTPNVLTF. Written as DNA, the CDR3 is TGTGCCAGCAGCCCCCAATCCGGGACCCCGAACGTCCTGACTTTC.

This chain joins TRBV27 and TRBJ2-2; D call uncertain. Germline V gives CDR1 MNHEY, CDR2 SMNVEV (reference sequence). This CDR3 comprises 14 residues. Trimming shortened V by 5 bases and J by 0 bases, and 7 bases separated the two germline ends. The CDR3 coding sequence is TGTGCCAGCAGTCCGTTCGCGAACACCGGGGAGCTGTTTTTT. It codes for CASSPFANTGELFF.

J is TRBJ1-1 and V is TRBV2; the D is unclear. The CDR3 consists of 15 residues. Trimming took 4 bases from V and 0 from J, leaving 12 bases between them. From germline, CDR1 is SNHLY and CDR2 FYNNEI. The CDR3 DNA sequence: TGTGCCAGCAGTGGTATTCAGCTCATGAACACTGAAGCTTTCTTT. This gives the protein CASSGIQLMNTEAFF.

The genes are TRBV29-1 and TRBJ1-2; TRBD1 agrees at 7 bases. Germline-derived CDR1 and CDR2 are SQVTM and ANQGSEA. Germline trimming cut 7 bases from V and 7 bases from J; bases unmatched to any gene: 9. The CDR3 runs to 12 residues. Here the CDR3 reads CSADRQGGGYTF. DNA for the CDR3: TGCAGCGCCGATCGACAGGGCGGTGGCTACACCTTC. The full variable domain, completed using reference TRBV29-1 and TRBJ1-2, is SAVISQKPSRDICQRGTSLTIQCQVDSQVTMMFWYRQQPGQSLTLIATANQGSEATYESGFVIDKFPISRPNLTFSTLTVSNMSPEDSSIYLCSADRQGGGYTFGSGTRLTVV.